Each of the 12 T cell receptor beta chains below was sequenced from the same sample in a study of cytomegalovirus exposure and HLA in healthy donors. The PCR contained 60 Vbeta and 13 Jbeta primers. TCRdb keeps only in-frame clones here, not all; method: immunoSEQ multiplex PCR. This sample has 200,000 to 250,000 clones, with around 89% found just once. Sequencing input: PBMCs. The receptors were sampled from a woman aged 18-29 years in good health and CMV-seronegative.

The rearrangement joins TRBV9 to TRBJ2-3; TRBD1 aligns across 9 bases. The germline V gene has CDR1 SGDLS and CDR2 YYNGEE. The J segment lost 6 bases and the V segment lost 3 bases, leaving 8 bases of the junction unmatched. There are 15 residues in the CDR3. In DNA form, the CDR3 reads TGTGCCAGCAGCGGGACAGGGGCCATTTGGGATACGCAGTATTTT. Its translation is CASSGTGAIWDTQYF.

The chain has TRBV11-3 and TRBJ2-7; D is possibly TRBD1 (6 bases). The CDR3 runs to 12 residues. V lost 5 bases to trimming and J lost 3 bases, with 8 bases between them. The germline gives CDR1 SGHNT, CDR2 YENEEA. CDR3 residues: CASSQQGYEQYF. The DNA of the CDR3 is TGTGCCAGCAGCCAACAGGGCTACGAGCAGTACTTC.

V is TRBV5-4 and J is TRBJ2-7; tentative D call: TRBD1 (5 bases). This CDR3 has 13 residues. V dropped 2 bases and J dropped 3 bases, with 9 bases sitting between them. Germline assignment: CDR1 SGHNT and CDR2 YYREEE (reference sequence). The CDR3 bases are TGTGCCAGCAGCTTTAGGGGTGGCTACGAGCAGTACTTC. This sequence encodes CASSFRGGYEQYF.

J is TRBJ2-5 and V is TRBV5-1, with 10 bases that match TRBD2. In germline, CDR1 is SGHRS, CDR2 YFSETQ. With V trimmed by 5 bases and J by 4 bases, 5 bases remained unmatched. This CDR3 comprises 14 residues. CDR3 sequence: CASSERGGGETQYF. The CDR3 DNA reads TGCGCCAGCAGTGAGCGGGGGGGTGGAGAGACCCAGTACTTC.

V gene TRBV18 combines with J gene TRBJ2-7; 11 bases are shared with TRBD2. Losses at the gene ends were 3 bases for V and 1 base for J; bases not matched to a gene: 8. The CDR3 contains 17 residues. Per germline, CDR1 KGHSH and CDR2 LQKENI. This CDR3 is CASSPAASGGWSYEQYF. The CDR3 nucleotides are TGTGCCAGCTCACCGGCGGCTAGCGGGGGGTGGTCCTACGAGCAGTACTTC. The complete variable domain, with remaining parts taken from reference TRBV18 and TRBJ2-7, reads NAGVMQNPRHLVRRRGQEARLRCSPMKGHSHVYWYRQLPEEGLKFMVYLQKENIIDESGMPKERFSAEFPKEGPSILRIQQVVRGDSAAYFCASSPAASGGWSYEQYFGPGTRLTVT.

The CDR3 nucleotides are TGTGCCAGCAGCAAAAGTAAGGCTAGATTCCACGAGCAGTACTTC. Amino acid sequence: CASSKSKARFHEQYF. The chain recombines TRBV21-1 with TRBJ2-7; the table's D call TRBD2 went unverified against the DNA. TRBV21-1 is noted as a pseudogene. The CDR3 contains 15 residues.

The V and J genes are TRBV9 and TRBJ2-3; TRBD2 matches 10 bases. CDR1 SGDLS and CDR2 YYNGEE come from the germline V gene. With 3 bases clipped from V and 5 bases from J, the junction kept 9 bases outside the gene matches. The CDR3 length is 16 residues. The CDR3 sequence is CASSEGSGGAVDTQYF. CDR3 nucleotides: TGTGCCAGCAGCGAGGGAAGCGGGGGGGCGGTAGATACGCAGTATTTT. Complete variable domain (other parts from reference TRBV9 and TRBJ2-3): DSGVTQTPKHLITATGQRVTLRCSPRSGDLSVYWYQQSLDQGLQFLIQYYNGEERAKGNILERFSAQQFPDLHSELNLSSLELGDSALYFCASSEGSGGAVDTQYFGPGTRLTVL.

The rearrangement links TRBV7-8 to TRBJ1-6; no firm D call. V lost 3 bases and J 10 bases, leaving 28 bases between the germline ends. Germline V gene data show CDR1 as SGHVS and CDR2 as FQNEAQ. There are 19 residues in the CDR3. In DNA, the CDR3 is TGTGCCAGCAGCTTGTCGGGGAGTACTCTATCAAAGGGAGAATCACCCCTCCACTTT. Amino acids: CASSLSGSTLSKGESPLHF.

V usage is TRBV5-1 and J usage is TRBJ2-3, with 12 bases fitting TRBD2. Looked up from germline, CDR1 is SGHRS and CDR2 is YFSETQ. The CDR3 totals 16 residues. Trimming took 5 bases from V and 2 from J; bases not matched to a gene: 6. The DNA for the CDR3 is TGCGCCAGCAGGCCACGACTAGCGGGGGTCACAGATACGCAGTATTTT. Protein product: CASRPRLAGVTDTQYF.

V usage is TRBV5-1 and J usage is TRBJ2-5; no clear D. Germline CDR1 reads SGHRS; CDR2 reads YFSETQ. Trimming left V 0 bases short and J 1 base short, with 7 bases between. This CDR3 comprises 14 residues. CDR3 sequence reads: CASSLGTVQETQYF. The CDR3 DNA reads TGCGCCAGCAGCTTGGGTACAGTCCAAGAGACCCAGTACTTC. Together with reference TRBV5-1 and TRBJ2-5, the CDR3 gives the full variable domain: KAGVTQTPRYLIKTRGQQVTLSCSPISGHRSVSWYQQTPGQGLQFLFEYFSETQRNKGNFPGRFSGRQFSNSRSEMNVSTLELGDSALYLCASSLGTVQETQYFGPGTRLLVL.

This chain connects TRBV27 to TRBJ1-6; the match to TRBD1 covers 7 bases. With 5 bases clipped from V and 4 bases from J, the junction kept 5 bases outside the gene matches. The CDR3 totals 15 residues. Germline CDR1 is MNHEY and CDR2 is SMNVEV (reference sequence). CDR3 amino acids: CASSAVQGYNSPLHF. In nucleotides, the CDR3 is TGTGCCAGCAGTGCCGTACAGGGGTATAATTCACCCCTCCACTTT.

The chain uses TRBV9 and TRBJ1-1, with TRBD1 identical over 8 bases. V dropped 5 bases and J dropped 0; count of bases not matched to a gene: 9. Germline V gene lookup returns CDR1 SGDLS and CDR2 YYNGEE. This CDR3 has 16 amino acids. The CDR3 nucleotides read TGTGCCAGCAGTGCCTTTCCGGGACAGGTGAACACTGAAGCTTTCTTT. Protein sequence: CASSAFPGQVNTEAFF.